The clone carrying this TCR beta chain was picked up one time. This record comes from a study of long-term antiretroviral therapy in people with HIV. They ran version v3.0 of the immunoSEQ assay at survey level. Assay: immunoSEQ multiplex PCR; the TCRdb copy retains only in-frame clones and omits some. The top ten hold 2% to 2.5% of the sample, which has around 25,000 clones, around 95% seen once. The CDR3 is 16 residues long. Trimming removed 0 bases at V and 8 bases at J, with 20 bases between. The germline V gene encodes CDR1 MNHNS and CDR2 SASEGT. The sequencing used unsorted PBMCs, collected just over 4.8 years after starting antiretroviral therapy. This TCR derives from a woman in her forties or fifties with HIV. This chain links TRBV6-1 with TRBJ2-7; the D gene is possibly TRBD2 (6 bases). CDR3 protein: CASSEASGDPTRKQYF. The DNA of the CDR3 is TGTGCCAGCAGTGAAGCTTCGGGGGACCCCACTAGAAAGCAGTACTTC.